This T cell receptor beta chain was identified during a study of control samples from healthy donors and cancer patients (dated by TCRdb to 2020 to 2022). Per the germline V gene, SNHLY is the CDR1 and FYNNEI is the CDR2. The CDR3 goes from the cysteine to the phenylalanine over 12 residues. Just CDR3 DNA is preserved here, 36 bases in frame from base 1. Trimming at the junction amounts to 5 bases on V and 3 bases on J, and the germline ends lie 7 bases apart. As for this clone: The antigen it recognizes is unknown. No clone much larger than this one lies a single base away; base qualities are absent.

The receptor library was made with the immunoSEQ multiplex PCR assay. The table was pulled from immuneACCESS by TCRdb, which kept in-frame rearrangements only. Such tables lose some clones; where checked, under half of the loss comes from unresolved V genes, and the rest has no known cause. A total of 150,000 to 200,000 clones appear in this sample, 90% of them only once. Approximately 1.5% of the sample is in the top ten clones. Material for sequencing was blood. The sequence joins TRBV2 to TRBJ2-5; the D segment cannot be called with confidence. This clonotype originated in a woman in her forties or fifties in good health. The nucleotide sequence reads TGTGCCAGCAGTAAATCTAAAGAGACCCAGTACTTC. Its protein product is CASSKSKETQYF.